These T cell receptor beta chains were read from a single sample in a study of beta chain features in type 1 diabetes. Generated by immunoSEQ multiplex PCR, the TCRdb table keeps only in-frame clones and is missing some. Of 300,000 to 400,000 clones listed, 8.5% to 10% are singletons. Specimen: central memory CD4+ T cells from blood. The receptors here all came from a man younger than 45 with type 1 diabetes. CDR3s include the opening cysteine and the closing phenylalanine or tryptophan. A D gene is named only where the DNA matches it firmly. Clone size is stated in some rows and not others, as once, few, many or a class when expanded.

V gene	J gene	D gene	clone size	CDR3 protein	CDR3 DNA
TRBV5-1	TRBJ2-1	TRBD2	.	CASSQATGGIVENEQFF	TGCGCCAGCAGCCAGGCAACGGGAGGGATAGTGGAAAATGAGCAGTTCTTC
TRBV10-1	TRBJ2-1	TRBD2	many	CASSEYVTSGYNEQFF	TGCGCCAGCAGTGAGTATGTGACTAGCGGTTACAATGAGCAGTTCTTC
TRBV19	TRBJ1-1	.	.	CASSIGQPNTEAFF	TGTGCCAGTAGTATAGGCCAGCCGAACACTGAAGCTTTCTTT
TRBV11-2	TRBJ2-3	TRBD2	.	CASSLGGSTDTQYF	TGTGCCAGCAGCTTGGGAGGGAGCACAGATACGCAGTATTTT
TRBV2	TRBJ2-1	.	few	CASIQDSSYNEQFF	TGTGCCAGCATTCAGGATAGCTCCTACAATGAGCAGTTCTTC
TRBV11-1	TRBJ2-1	.	many	CASSLVQGVDEQFF	TGTGCCAGCAGCTTAGTGCAGGGTGTGGATGAGCAGTTCTTC
TRBV6-5	TRBJ2-7	TRBD1	few	CASSSRDRAEQYF	TGTGCCAGCAGTTCCAGGGACAGGGCCGAGCAGTACTTC
TRBV6-1	TRBJ2-1	.	.	CASSDPGLNNEQFF	TGTGCCAGCAGCGACCCCGGCTTGAACAATGAGCAGTTCTTC
TRBV18	TRBJ2-3	TRBD2	.	CASSLGLDPDTQYF	TGTGCCAGCTCACTTGGACTAGATCCAGATACGCAGTATTTT
TRBV4-2	TRBJ2-3	.	.	CASSQALGRFTDTQYF	TGTGCCAGCAGCCAAGCCCTCGGACGGTTCACAGATACGCAGTATTTT
TRBV29-1	TRBJ2-3	TRBD1	.	CSVSGTGVSVTQYF	TGCAGCGTTTCCGGGACAGGGGTTTCTGTTACGCAGTATTTT
TRBV4-3	TRBJ2-2	.	few	CASRGQRNTGELFF	TGCGCCAGCCGTGGACAGAGGAACACCGGGGAGCTGTTTTTT
TRBV27	TRBJ1-4	TRBD1	.	CASRRLQGPNEKLFF	TGTGCCAGCAGGCGACTACAGGGGCCTAATGAAAAACTGTTTTTT
TRBV21-1	TRBJ2-7	.	few	CASSKWGQGAKDEQYF	.
TRBV6-5	TRBJ2-3	.	.	CASSYYRASTDTQYF	TGTGCCAGCAGTTACTATCGGGCCAGCACAGATACGCAGTATTTT
TRBV7-6	TRBJ2-7	.	.	CASSSGLDEQYF	TGTGCCAGCAGCTCGGGACTGGACGAGCAGTACTTC
TRBV7-2	TRBJ2-1	TRBD2	few	CASSLVQRSGGYNEQFF	TGTGCCAGCAGCTTAGTCCAAAGAAGCGGGGGATACAATGAGCAGTTCTTC
TRBV27	TRBJ1-1	.	.	CASSRQGGDTEAFF	TGTGCCAGCAGTAGGCAGGGCGGGGACACTGAAGCTTTCTTT
TRBV6-1	TRBJ1-1	.	few	CASSAMVSLNTEAFF	TGTGCCAGCAGTGCCATGGTGTCGTTGAACACTGAAGCTTTCTTT
TRBV5-1	TRBJ1-5	.	few	CASSIDGSNQPQHF	TGCGCCAGCAGCATTGACGGGAGCAATCAGCCCCAGCATTTT
TRBV5-1	TRBJ2-7	.	many	CASSPHRDEQYF	TGCGCCAGCAGCCCACACAGGGACGAGCAGTACTTC
TRBV19	TRBJ2-2	.	few	CASRLDRSTGELFF	TGTGCCAGTAGACTCGACAGGTCCACCGGGGAGCTGTTTTTT
TRBV9	TRBJ2-3	TRBD2	.	CASSVVSSGLTDTQYF	TGTGCCAGCAGCGTAGTCTCTAGCGGACTAACAGATACGCAGTATTTT
TRBV11-1	TRBJ1-2	.	few	CASSLDGGRYGYTF	TGTGCCAGCAGCCTAGACGGGGGCCGCTATGGCTACACCTTC
TRBV11-3	TRBJ2-4	.	.	CASSLDSSKNIQYF	TGTGCCAGCAGCTTAGATTCATCTAAAAACATTCAGTACTTC
TRBV28	TRBJ2-5	.	.	CASSSVGAGFQETQYF	TGTGCCAGCAGTTCTGTGGGAGCGGGTTTCCAAGAGACCCAGTACTTC
TRBV7-2	TRBJ1-2	.	few	CASSFGALGQGYTF	TGTGCCAGCAGCTTTGGGGCCTTGGGGCAAGGCTACACCTTC
TRBV7-7	TRBJ2-1	.	few	CASSLVRTGAWDEQFF	TGTGCTAGCAGCTTAGTTAGGACTGGCGCCTGGGATGAGCAGTTCTTC
TRBV6-1	TRBJ2-5	TRBD1	few	CASSPGQGQETQYF	TGTGCCAGCAGCCCGGGACAGGGCCAAGAGACCCAGTACTTC
TRBV28	TRBJ1-1	.	few	CASSLLDANTEAFF	TGTGCCAGCAGCCTACTCGACGCGAACACTGAAGCTTTCTTT
TRBV6-6	TRBJ1-5	TRBD1	many	CASSYGTGRYQPQHF	TGTGCCAGCAGTTACGGGACAGGGAGATATCAGCCCCAGCATTTT
TRBV19	TRBJ1-5	TRBD1	few	CASTGQGGNQPQHF	TGTGCCAGTACGGGACAGGGGGGAAATCAGCCCCAGCATTTT
TRBV10-2	TRBJ2-3	TRBD2	.	CASSEPGLAGPLYTQYF	TGCGCCAGCAGTGAGCCGGGACTAGCGGGACCGTTGTATACGCAGTATTTT
TRBV28	TRBJ1-1	TRBD1	.	CASSLGQGGTEAFF	TGTGCCAGCAGTTTAGGACAGGGCGGCACTGAAGCTTTCTTT
TRBV5-4	TRBJ2-5	TRBD1	.	CASSLGLGQGQETQYF	TGTGCCAGCAGCTTGGGGTTGGGACAGGGCCAAGAGACCCAGTACTTC
TRBV7-2	TRBJ2-7	.	many	CASSLVGGSSYEQYF	TGTGCCAGCAGCTTGGTTGGCGGTAGCTCCTACGAGCAGTACTTC
TRBV4-3	TRBJ2-6	TRBD2	.	CASSHVGGDGSGANVLTF	TGCGCCAGCAGCCATGTGGGAGGGGACGGCTCTGGGGCCAACGTCCTGACTTTC
TRBV2	TRBJ2-5	TRBD2	.	CASSEGGGEQYF	TGTGCCAGCAGTGAGGGGGGAGGGGAGCAGTACTTC
TRBV13	TRBJ2-3	TRBD1	many	CASSSWTGRRDTQYF	TGTGCCAGCAGCTCCTGGACAGGGCGTAGAGATACGCAGTATTTT
TRBV6-6	TRBJ2-7	TRBD2	few	CASRETSYSYEQYF	TGTGCCAGCCGAGAGACTAGCTACTCCTACGAGCAGTACTTC
TRBV5-1	TRBJ2-7	.	few	CASSLASHSYEQYF	TGCGCCAGCAGCTTGGCCTCACATTCCTACGAGCAGTACTTC
TRBV2	TRBJ1-4	TRBD1	few	CARIRQGLGEKLFF	TGTGCCAGGATTCGACAGGGGTTGGGCGAAAAACTGTTTTTT
TRBV2	TRBJ1-2	.	.	CASSAGRETGGYTF	TGTGCCAGCAGTGCGGGCAGGGAGACTGGTGGCTACACCTTC
TRBV6-1	TRBJ1-2	.	.	CASSEDNWEAYGYTF	TGTGCCAGCAGTGAAGATAATTGGGAGGCGTATGGCTACACCTTC
TRBV10-3	TRBJ2-3	TRBD2	.	CAISESTISGSSTDTQYF	TGTGCCATCAGTGAGTCTACAATTAGCGGGAGTAGCACAGATACGCAGTATTTT
TRBV7-9	TRBJ2-1	TRBD1	.	CASSIRREGGQGNEQFF	TGTGCCAGCAGCATCCGCCGAGAGGGGGGACAGGGCAATGAGCAGTTCTTC